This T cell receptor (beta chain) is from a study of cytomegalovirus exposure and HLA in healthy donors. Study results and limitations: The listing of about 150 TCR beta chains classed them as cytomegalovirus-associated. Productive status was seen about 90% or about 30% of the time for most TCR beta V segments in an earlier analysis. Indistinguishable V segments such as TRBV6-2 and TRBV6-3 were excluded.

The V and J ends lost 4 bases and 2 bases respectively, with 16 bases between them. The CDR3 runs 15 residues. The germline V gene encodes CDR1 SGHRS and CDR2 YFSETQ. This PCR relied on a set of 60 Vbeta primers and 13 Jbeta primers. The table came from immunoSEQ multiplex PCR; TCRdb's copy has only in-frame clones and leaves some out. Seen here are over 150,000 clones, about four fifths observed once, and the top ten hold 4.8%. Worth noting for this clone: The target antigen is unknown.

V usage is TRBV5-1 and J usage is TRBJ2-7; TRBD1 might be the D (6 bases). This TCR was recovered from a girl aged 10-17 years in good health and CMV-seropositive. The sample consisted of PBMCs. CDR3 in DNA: TGCGCCAGCAGCCTTAAATCGGACAGTACCTACGAGCAGTACTTC. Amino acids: CASSLKSDSTYEQYF.